The rows below give T cell receptor beta chains drawn from one sample of a study of shared clonotypes between healthy human individuals. Sequencing used immunoSEQ multiplex PCR; TCRdb keeps in-frame clones, though not all of them. The sample consists of some 680,000 clones, 73% of them appearing once. Sequencing input: memory CD4+ T cells sorted from blood. The receptors shown here come from a woman aged 25 to 45 in good health. Each CDR3 is given with its conserved first and last residue. The D gene is left open where the match is weak. Not all rows give a size; the values are once, few, many and, for expanded clones, a class.

>NA|TRBV6-1|NA|TRBJ1-2
TGTGCCAGCAGGACCGGGACCGTAAACTATGGCTACACCTTC
CASRTGTVNYGYTF
>NA|TRBV5-1|TRBD2|TRBJ2-5
TGCGCCAGCAGCGAACCTAGCGGGAGTAACCAAGAGACCCAGTACTTC
CASSEPSGSNQETQYF
>NA|TRBV28|NA|TRBJ2-1
TGTGCCAGCATTCCCGGGGTGGGATTTGGTCGCTCCTACAATGAGCAGTTCTTC
CASIPGVGFGRSYNEQFF
>few|TRBV28|NA|TRBJ2-6
TGTGCCAGCAGCATCCCTGGGGCCAACGTCCTGACTTTC
CASSIPGANVLTF
>once|TRBV5-1|TRBD2|TRBJ2-5
TGCGCCAGCAGCTTGTTAAGGGATTACCCGGGGGGTCCAAAAGAGACCCAGTACTTC
CASSLLRDYPGGPKETQYF
>NA|TRBV15|NA|TRBJ1-5
TGTGCCACCAGCAGAGATCGTGGGGCTGCTCAGCCCCAGCATTTT
CATSRDRGAAQPQHF
>NA|TRBV28|NA|TRBJ2-1
TGTGCCAGCAGTTTACCGAACTCTTGGAATGAGCAGTTCTTC
CASSLPNSWNEQFF
>NA|TRBV27|NA|TRBJ1-2
TGTGCCAGCAGCAAGGCGGCTTCTAACTATGGCTACACCTTC
CASSKAASNYGYTF
>once|TRBV7-9|TRBD1|TRBJ2-6
TGTGCCAGCAGCTTAACCGGGACAGGGATTTCTGGGGCCAACGTCCTGACTTTC
CASSLTGTGISGANVLTF
>NA|TRBV11-3|TRBD1|TRBJ2-7
TGTGCCAGCAGCCCGGACAGGGGTAAGGGATTATTTTACGAGCAGTACTTC
CASSPDRGKGLFYEQYF
>NA|TRBV5-1|TRBD1|TRBJ1-1
TGCGCCAGCAGCGTTTCGGGACAGCGAGGGACTGAAGCTTTCTTT
CASSVSGQRGTEAFF
>few|TRBV7-6|NA|TRBJ2-2
TGTGCCAGCAGCCTGACCGGGGAGCTGTTTTTT
CASSLTGELFF
>NA|TRBV14|TRBD1|TRBJ2-1
TGTGCCAGCAGCCGGAGACAGGGGCTTTTCAATGAGCAGTTCTTC
CASSRRQGLFNEQFF
>NA|TRBV27|NA|TRBJ2-4
TGTGCCAGCAGTCCGACTCTCAGAGTGCTAGCCAAAAACATTCAGTACTTC
CASSPTLRVLAKNIQYF
>NA|TRBV2|NA|TRBJ1-1
TGTGCCAGCAGCCCAGGGGAGTTGTTAGGTGAAGCTTTCTTT
CASSPGELLGEAFF
>NA|TRBV5-6|TRBD1|TRBJ2-7
TGTGCCAGCAGCTTGGGGGACAGGTTCAGGCAGTACTTC
CASSLGDRFRQYF
>many|TRBV19|NA|TRBJ1-4
TGTGCCAGTAAAGTACCGGGGACGCGTGAAAAACTGTTTTTT
CASKVPGTREKLFF
>NA|TRBV5-1|TRBD1|TRBJ1-4
TGCGCCAGCAGCGGACAGGGCGAGACTAATGAAAAACTGTTTTTT
CASSGQGETNEKLFF
>NA|TRBV28|NA|TRBJ2-7
TGTGCCAGCAGTTTAATTTTGTACGAGCAGTACTTC
CASSLILYEQYF
>NA|TRBV19|NA|TRBJ2-1
TGTGCCAGTAGCGAGGGCAGGGGATCCTACAATGAGCAGTTCTTC
CASSEGRGSYNEQFF
>few|TRBV11-2|NA|TRBJ1-1
TGTGCCAGCAGCTTAGACCCGTACACTGAAGCTTTCTTT
CASSLDPYTEAFF
>NA|TRBV13|TRBD2|TRBJ2-3
TGTGCCAGCAGTATAGCGGGAGGTAGCACAGATACGCAGTATTTT
CASSIAGGSTDTQYF
>NA|TRBV7-2|NA|TRBJ2-5
TGTGCCAGCAGCAGGGGTATTGAAGAGACCCAGTACTTC
CASSRGIEETQYF
>few|TRBV27|TRBD1|TRBJ2-7
TGTGCCAGCAGTTTATCGTTGACAGGGGGGATGTACGAGCAGTACTTC
CASSLSLTGGMYEQYF
>few|TRBV29-1|NA|TRBJ2-5
TGCAGCGTAAGCGGGACACCTCCAGGGTCCCAGTACTTC
CSVSGTPPGSQYF
>NA|TRBV5-1|NA|TRBJ2-3
TGCGCCAGCAGCTTGGGCCGGGGCCCCACAGATACGCAGTATTTT
CASSLGRGPTDTQYF
>few|TRBV10-3|NA|TRBJ2-1
TGTGCCATCAGTTCGGGGACATTTTACAATGAGCAGTTCTTC
CAISSGTFYNEQFF
>few|TRBV27|NA|TRBJ1-1
TGTGCCAGCAGTAGACGGTCAGGGGTGTTATCCACTGAAGCTTTCTTT
CASSRRSGVLSTEAFF
>NA|TRBV5-1|TRBD1|TRBJ1-1
TGCGCCAGCAGCTTGGGACCCGGACAGGGGGCGAACACTGAAGCTTTCTTT
CASSLGPGQGANTEAFF
>NA|TRBV29-1|TRBD2|TRBJ2-3
TGCAGCGGGTCCCTAGCGGGAGGCCCCGATACGCAGTATTTT
CSGSLAGGPDTQYF
>few|TRBV28|NA|TRBJ1-5
TGTGCCAGCAGACAGGCGGCCCAGCCCCAGCATTTT
CASRQAAQPQHF
>NA|TRBV28|TRBD2|TRBJ2-1
TGTGCCAGCAGTTTATTGGGACTAGAGGAAAACAATGAGCAGTTCTTC
CASSLLGLEENNEQFF
>once|TRBV29-1|TRBD1|TRBJ2-5
TGCAGCGTGGACAGGAATCAAGAGACCCAGTACTTC
CSVDRNQETQYF
>once|TRBV7-2|NA|TRBJ1-5
TGTGCCAGCAGCTTAGTCCATCAGCCCCAGCATTTT
CASSLVHQPQHF
>NA|TRBV29-1|NA|TRBJ1-1
TGCAGCGTTGATTATCAGGGGTCGGCTGAAGCTTTCTTT
CSVDYQGSAEAFF
>NA|TRBV5-1|TRBD1|TRBJ2-7
TGCGCCAGCAGCATAGACAGGGCCTACGAGCAGTACTTC
CASSIDRAYEQYF
>NA|TRBV10-3|TRBD1|TRBJ2-7
TGTGCCATCAACAGTGACAGGGAGCACGAGCAGTACTTC
CAINSDREHEQYF
>NA|TRBV4-2|NA|TRBJ2-1
TGTGCCAGCAGCCGGGGGTACTCCTACAATGAGCAGTTCTTC
CASSRGYSYNEQFF
>NA|TRBV14|TRBD2|TRBJ2-1
TGTGCCAGCAGCCAAGAGCGACTAGCGGGGAGTGAGCAGTTCTTC
CASSQERLAGSEQFF
>few|TRBV5-4|TRBD1|TRBJ2-7
TGTGCCAGCAGCTCCCTCTCCGGGACAGGGGCCTACGAGCAGTACTTC
CASSSLSGTGAYEQYF
>many|TRBV7-2|NA|TRBJ1-5
TGTGCCAGCAGCTTAGGCTCAGGGCCAAATCAGCCCCAGCATTTT
CASSLGSGPNQPQHF
>once|TRBV28|TRBD1|TRBJ1-5
TGTGCCAGCAGTGTGGACAGGGTGTTGCAGCCCCAGCATTTT
CASSVDRVLQPQHF
>NA|TRBV7-8|TRBD2|TRBJ2-5
TGTGCCAGCAGCATCAGAACTAGCGAAGAGACCCAGTACTTC
CASSIRTSEETQYF
>NA|TRBV6-1|NA|TRBJ1-5
TGTGCCAGCAGGGGGGGACAAAGGGGTCAGCCCCAGCATTTT
CASRGGQRGQPQHF
>NA|TRBV6-1|TRBD1|TRBJ1-4
TGTGCCAGCAGTGGTGGCAGGGGGAATGAAAAACTGTTTTTT
CASSGGRGNEKLFF
>NA|TRBV28|NA|TRBJ2-7
TGTGCCAGCAGTTTAGCGGGCCTAACCTACGAGCAGTACTTC
CASSLAGLTYEQYF
>NA|TRBV5-1|TRBD2|TRBJ2-5
TGCGCCAGCAGCTTGGGTCTTAGCGGGAAAGAGACCCAGTACTTC
CASSLGLSGKETQYF
>NA|TRBV28|TRBD1|TRBJ1-2
TGTGCCAGCAGTCCCGGGACAGGAGCTAACTATGGCTACACCTTC
CASSPGTGANYGYTF
>NA|TRBV29-1|NA|TRBJ2-7
TGCAGCGTTGGGAAGTCCGAATCCTCCTACGAGCAGTACTTC
CSVGKSESSYEQYF
>NA|TRBV2|NA|TRBJ1-1
TGTGCCAGCTCCGGGACGCGGGCTGAAGCTTTCTTT
CASSGTRAEAFF